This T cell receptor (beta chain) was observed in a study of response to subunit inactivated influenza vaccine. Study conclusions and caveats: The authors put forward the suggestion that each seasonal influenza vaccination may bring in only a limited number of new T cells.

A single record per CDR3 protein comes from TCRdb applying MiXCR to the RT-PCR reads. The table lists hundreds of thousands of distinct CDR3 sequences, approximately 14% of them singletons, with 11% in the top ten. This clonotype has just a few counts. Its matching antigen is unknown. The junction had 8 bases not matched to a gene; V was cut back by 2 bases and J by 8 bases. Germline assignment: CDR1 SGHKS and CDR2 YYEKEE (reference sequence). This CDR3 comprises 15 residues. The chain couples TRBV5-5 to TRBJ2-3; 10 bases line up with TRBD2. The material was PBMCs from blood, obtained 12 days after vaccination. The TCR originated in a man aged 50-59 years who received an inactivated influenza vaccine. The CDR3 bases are TGTGCCAGCAGCTTCCAAGCGGGAGGGTCTGCTACGCAGTATTTT. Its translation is CASSFQAGGSATQYF.